This entry lists 30 T cell receptor beta chains sequenced from one sample in a study of control samples from healthy donors and cancer patients. The data were produced by immunoSEQ multiplex PCR, yet TCRdb's version contains in-frame clones alone and is incomplete. Seen here are approximately 81,000 clones, about 94% observed once, and the top ten hold about 5%. The material sequenced was blood. Receptors originate from a woman aged 18 to 35 in good health.

This clone showed up just once. This sequence joins TRBV27 and TRBJ1-1, with D tentatively TRBD1 (6 bases). Per the germline V gene, CDR1 is MNHEY and CDR2 is SMNVEV (reference sequence). Trimming cost V 5 bases and J 10 bases, with 17 bases left between them. This CDR3 is built from 13 residues. The CDR3 DNA sequence: TGTGCCAGCAGTGCCACCTGGGGGCGGGGAGCTTTCTTT. It yields the protein CASSATWGRGAFF.

The rearrangement links TRBV5-4 to TRBJ1-6; D is uncertain. V was clipped by 1 base and J by 6 bases, with 5 bases between them. Germline V gives CDR1 SGHNT, CDR2 YYREEE (reference sequence). The CDR3 runs to 13 residues. The CDR3: CASSLQANSPLHF. The CDR3, as DNA: TGTGCCAGCAGCTTGCAGGCTAATTCACCCCTCCACTTT.

The rearrangement joins TRBV7-8 to TRBJ1-5; 7 bases are a match to TRBD1. Germline assignment: CDR1 SGHVS and CDR2 FQNEAQ. The length of the CDR3 is 18 residues. J was trimmed by 6 bases and V by 3 bases; bases with no gene match: 17. The CDR3 sequence: CASSLGPVQGLVSQPQHF. CDR3 coding DNA: TGTGCCAGCAGCTTGGGTCCCGTACAGGGGTTGGTCAGTCAGCCCCAGCATTTT.

The gene calls are TRBV10-2 and TRBJ2-5, with 7 bases aligning to TRBD2. J was trimmed by 5 bases and V by 10 bases; bases with no gene match: 7. Germline V gene lookup returns CDR1 WSHSY and CDR2 SAAADI. There are 12 residues in the CDR3. DNA for the CDR3: TGCGCCACCGGGGACTACCGGGAGACCCAGTACTTC. It is translated as CATGDYRETQYF.

The V call is TRBV4-3, the J call TRBJ2-7; 9 positions agree with TRBD1. The CDR3 is 14 amino acids. V gave up 2 bases and J gave up 3 bases; unmatched junction bases: 2. Germline V gives CDR1 LGHNA, CDR2 YSLEER. The DNA of the CDR3 is TGCGCCAGCAGCCAACTGACAGGGGGCTACGAGCAGTACTTC. Amino acids: CASSQLTGGYEQYF.

This clone was recorded only once. This chain connects TRBV5-1 to TRBJ1-1; D is unresolved. Trimming cost V 4 bases and J 4 bases, with 11 bases left between them. The CDR3 loop spans 13 amino acids. Germline CDR1 SGHRS, CDR2 YFSETQ. CDR3 amino acids: CASSLVVGTEAFF. The CDR3 coding sequence is TGCGCCAGCAGCCTGGTTGTGGGCACTGAAGCTTTCTTT.

CDR3 sequence reads: CASSLGGATNEKLFF. In DNA, the CDR3 is TGTGCCAGCAGTTTGGGTGGGGCAACTAATGAAAAACTGTTTTTT. The chain couples TRBV28 to TRBJ1-4; D is unresolved. CDR1 MDHEN and CDR2 SYDVKM come from the germline V gene. The CDR3 consists of 15 residues. Deletions cut 3 bases from V and 0 bases from J, with 8 bases between. The full variable domain, its missing parts supplied by reference TRBV28 and TRBJ1-4, is DVKVTQSSRYLVKRTGEKVFLECVQDMDHENMFWYRQDPGLGLRLIYFSYDVKMKEKGDIPEGYSVSREKKERFSLILESASTNQTSMYLCASSLGGATNEKLFFGSGTQLSVL.

The chain is built from TRBV6-5 and TRBJ1-4; 7 nucleotides align to TRBD1. The CDR3 totals 15 residues. V was clipped by 6 bases and J by 8 bases; unmatched bases: 12. Germline V gene data show CDR1 as MNHEY and CDR2 as SVGAGI. CDR3 loop: CASRVFRDRREKLFF. In DNA form, the CDR3 reads TGTGCCAGCAGAGTATTCCGGGACAGACGGGAAAAACTGTTTTTT.

CDR3 loop: CASSLDQGAQYEQYF. CDR3 sequence (DNA): TGCGCCAGCAGCCTAGATCAGGGGGCGCAGTACGAGCAGTACTTC. The chain joins TRBV4-1 to TRBJ2-7; the match to TRBD1 covers 8 bases. Germline V gene sequence: CDR1 MGHRA, CDR2 YSYEKL. After removal of 4 bases from V and 4 bases from J, the junction contained 9 bases not matched to a gene. There are 15 residues in the CDR3.

The V gene is TRBV18, the J gene TRBJ2-1, with 8 bases that match TRBD2. There are 17 residues in the CDR3. Losses at the gene ends were 3 bases for V and 6 bases for J; bases not matched to a gene: 13. Germline loops: CDR1 KGHSH, CDR2 LQKENI. Here the CDR3 reads CASSPTYGRGVGNEQFF. CDR3 sequence (DNA): TGTGCCAGCTCACCTACATATGGGCGGGGGGTCGGCAATGAGCAGTTCTTC.

The gene calls are TRBV5-1 and TRBJ2-5, with D possibly TRBD2 on 5 matching bases. The CDR3 is 14 residues long. V was trimmed by 4 bases and J by 4 bases, leaving 14 bases between them. Germline CDR1 is SGHRS and CDR2 is YFSETQ. CDR3 DNA: TGCGCCAGCAGCCAAGGACTCGTCCTAGAGACCCAGTACTTC. Its translation is CASSQGLVLETQYF.

The chain employs TRBV3-1 (or the pseudogene TRBV3-2) and TRBJ2-1, with no clear D. The CDR3 totals 15 residues. V was trimmed by 0 bases and J by 4 bases, leaving 10 bases between them. Per germline, CDR1 LGHDT and CDR2 YNNKEL (reference sequence). The CDR3 sequence: CASSQDLVGYNEQFF. The CDR3, as DNA: TGTGCCAGCAGCCAAGATCTTGTCGGGTACAATGAGCAGTTCTTC.

The J gene is TRBJ2-5, the V gene TRBV5-6; D is undetermined. Per germline, CDR1 SGHDT and CDR2 YYEEEE. V dropped 1 base and J dropped 1 base, with 5 bases sitting between them. The CDR3 covers 13 residues. The CDR3: CASSLWIQETQYF. DNA of the CDR3: TGTGCCAGCAGCTTGTGGATCCAAGAGACCCAGTACTTC.

This sequence joins TRBV9 and TRBJ1-3; D remains ambiguous. CDR1 is SGDLS, CDR2 YYNGEE, per germline. The CDR3 has 16 residues. Trimming took off 3 bases at V and 4 bases at J, with 17 bases between the two ends. CDR3 sequence (DNA): TGTGCCAGCAGCGCGCCGACCCTAGGTTCGGGAAACACCATATATTTT. As protein: CASSAPTLGSGNTIYF.

V usage is TRBV10-3 and J usage is TRBJ2-2; D is unclear. The V end lost 2 bases, the J end lost 8 bases, and 6 bases lay between the germline ends. The CDR3 loop spans 12 amino acids. The germline gives CDR1 ENHRY, CDR2 SYGVKD. This chain's CDR3 is CAISEQQGELFF. As DNA, the CDR3 is TGTGCCATCAGTGAGCAACAAGGGGAGCTGTTTTTT.

The chain recombines TRBV19 with TRBJ1-2; TRBD1 might be the D (5 bases). V lost 5 bases and J lost 5, with 18 bases in between. Germline V gene data show CDR1 as LNHDA and CDR2 as SQIVND (reference sequence). CDR3 length: 15 amino acids. CDR3 sequence: CASSAPGPGGYGYTF. The CDR3 nucleotides are TGTGCCAGTAGTGCTCCGGGACCGGGCGGGTATGGCTACACCTTC.

The sample holds one count of this clone. The chain has TRBV7-2 and TRBJ2-7; D not resolved. Trimming removed 3 bases at V and 0 bases at J, with 6 bases between. This CDR3 is 13 amino acids long. From germline, CDR1 is SGHTA and CDR2 FQGNSA. For the CDR3, the DNA is TGTGCCAGCAGCTTTTCTAGCTCCTACGAGCAGTACTTC. As protein: CASSFSSSYEQYF.

The chain links TRBV4-3 to TRBJ2-7; D is perhaps TRBD1 (5 bases). The CDR3 length is 13 residues. Germline CDR1 reads LGHNA; CDR2 reads YSLEER. Trimming stripped 6 bases from V and 3 bases from J, with 12 bases between. The CDR3 DNA sequence: TGCGCCAGCAGTCGTCCAGGGCTCTACGAGCAGTACTTC. Protein product: CASSRPGLYEQYF.

This clone has just one count. The chain employs TRBV6-6 and TRBJ2-7; D is uncertain. The CDR3 loop spans 11 amino acids. Between the trimmed V and J ends, which lost 6 bases and 2 bases, there was a span of 5 bases. CDR1 is MNHNY and CDR2 is SVGAGI in the germline V gene (reference sequence). The CDR3: CASSTAYEQYF. Written as DNA, the CDR3 is TGTGCCAGCAGCACAGCCTACGAGCAGTACTTC.

The chain joins TRBV2 to TRBJ1-3; no clear D gene. Germline V lookup: CDR1 SNHLY, CDR2 FYNNEI. There are 11 residues in the CDR3. V dropped 7 bases and J dropped 4 bases, with 5 bases sitting between them. The CDR3 region is CASIGGNTIYF. In DNA, the CDR3 is TGTGCCAGCATTGGGGGAAACACCATATATTTT.

This rearrangement joins TRBV5-1 to TRBJ1-5; 7 positions match TRBD1. This CDR3 is built from 15 residues. V lost 3 bases, J lost 4 bases, and 7 bases stayed unmatched. Per the germline V gene, CDR1 is SGHRS and CDR2 is YFSETQ. The CDR3 sequence is CASSSGDRENQPQHF. The CDR3 coding sequence is TGCGCCAGCAGCTCCGGGGACAGAGAAAATCAGCCCCAGCATTTT.

The chain carries TRBV6-2 or TRBV6-3 and TRBJ1-5; 7 positions match TRBD1. V lost 6 bases, J lost 3 bases, and 8 bases stayed unmatched. The germline V gene encodes CDR1 MNHEY and CDR2 SVGEGT. The CDR3 runs 15 residues. The CDR3: CASRPGTVDNQPQHF. As DNA, the CDR3 is TGTGCCAGCAGGCCTGGGACAGTAGACAATCAGCCCCAGCATTTT.

This rearrangement joins TRBV7-9 to TRBJ1-6; D not certain. The CDR3 totals 14 residues. The V gene's germline CDR1 is SEHNR and CDR2 FQNEAQ (reference sequence). With 6 bases removed from V and 6 bases from J, the gap between germline ends came to 12 bases. In nucleotides, the CDR3 is TGTGCCAGCAGTTCCCCGGAGGGTAATTCACCCCTCCACTTT. Amino acids: CASSSPEGNSPLHF.

V and J are TRBV19 and TRBJ1-2; a possible D gene is TRBD1 (5 bases). Trimming pared 5 bases from V and 7 bases from J, leaving 17 bases between. The length of the CDR3 is 14 residues. Germline loops: CDR1 LNHDA, CDR2 SQIVND (reference sequence). The DNA for the CDR3 is TGTGCCAGTAGTGAGACCGTCGGGGCGGTTGGCTACACCTTC. Protein: CASSETVGAVGYTF.

This sequence joins TRBV9 and TRBJ2-2; D is undetermined. Germline CDR1 SGDLS, CDR2 YYNGEE. Trimming left V 2 bases short and J 5 bases short, with 13 bases between. The length of the CDR3 is 15 residues. The CDR3 protein is CASSVARTSTGELFF. CDR3 DNA: TGTGCCAGCAGCGTCGCCAGGACCTCTACCGGGGAGCTGTTTTTT.

This rearrangement joins TRBV7-2 to TRBJ1-3; D possibly corresponds to TRBD1 (5 bases). Trimming stripped 4 bases from V and 1 base from J, with 8 bases between. The CDR3 spans 14 residues. The germline gives CDR1 SGHTA, CDR2 FQGNSA. As DNA, the CDR3 is TGTGCCAGCAGCTCTGGGGGTTCTGGAAACACCATATATTTT. Its protein is CASSSGGSGNTIYF.

V is TRBV7-2 and J is TRBJ1-5; the D is unclear. The CDR3 is 13 amino acids. Trimming took 5 bases from V and 4 from J, leaving 9 bases between them. Germline CDR1 reads SGHTA; CDR2 reads FQGNSA. CDR3 sequence (DNA): TGTGCCAGCAGCCCAGACTTTAATCAGCCCCAGCATTTT. This sequence encodes CASSPDFNQPQHF.

J is TRBJ1-1 and V is TRBV6-5; 7 bases are a match to TRBD1. V lost 7 bases and J lost 2; bases outside the gene matches: 10. The germline CDR1 and CDR2 sequences are MNHEY and SVGAGI. This CDR3 is 15 amino acids long. As DNA, the CDR3 is TGTGCCAGCACCTTCTCTAACAGGGGAAACACTGAAGCTTTCTTT. Residues: CASTFSNRGNTEAFF.

The CDR3 bases are TGTGCCAGCAGCCAAGCCCGGGACACATCCTACGAGCAGTACTTC. The encoded protein is CASSQARDTSYEQYF. This chain links TRBV3-1 (or the pseudogene TRBV3-2) with TRBJ2-7; D may be TRBD1 (6 bases). With 1 base removed from V and 1 base from J, the gap between germline ends came to 11 bases. The CDR3 is made up of 15 amino acids. Germline CDR1 reads LGHDT; CDR2 reads YNNKEL (reference sequence).

The rearrangement joins TRBV5-6 to TRBJ1-2; 7 bases fit TRBD1. V dropped 1 base and J dropped 7; count of bases not matched to a gene: 10. Germline lookup yields CDR1 SGHDT and CDR2 YYEEEE. This CDR3 is 15 amino acids long. This CDR3 is CASSLLTGPRRGYTF. The CDR3 DNA sequence: TGTGCCAGCAGCTTGTTGACAGGGCCAAGGCGTGGCTACACCTTC.